This TCR beta chain came from a study of T-cell reconstitution after alpha-beta-depleted transplantation in children. Study-wide points: At one year after transplant, newly produced T cells mostly accounted for T-cell counts and diversity. Reportedly, only several hundred clones from non-depleted graft cells drove alpha-beta T-cell counts at about two months.

The CDR3 has 16 amino acids. Germline CDR1 reads LGHDT; CDR2 reads YNNKEL (reference sequence). The V end was cut by 1 base, the J end by 2 bases, with 12 bases between. A library of TCRbeta sequences, prepared with unique molecular identifiers, was generated. Using its own MiXCR run on the PCR reads, TCRdb lists one record per CDR3 protein. The sample consists of about 610,000 distinct CDR3 sequences, about a quarter of them appearing once. Remarks on this clonotype: Its antigen is still unknown.

Sequences were derived from PBMCs, sampled before TCRalphabeta/CD19-depleted stem cell transplant. The clonotype was recovered from a boy under two years old with Wiskott-Aldrich syndrome, due to receive a stem cell transplant. This rearrangement joins TRBV3-1 to TRBJ2-1, with D possibly TRBD2 on 5 matching bases. The CDR3 DNA is TGTGCCAGCAGCCAAGTAGGAGGCATAACCTACAATGAGCAGTTCTTC. It yields the protein CASSQVGGITYNEQFF.